These T cell receptor beta chains were read from a single sample in a study of CD8 T cells in Susac syndrome. One entry per CDR3 protein results from TCRdb running MiXCR on the immunoSEQ multiplex PCR reads. The data contain roughly 140,000 distinct CDR3 sequences, roughly 95% of them singletons. Sequenced material: CD4+ T cells from PBMCs. These receptors were taken from a human donor with Susac syndrome. Both conserved end residues are part of each CDR3. The D gene is left open where the match is weak. Only part of the rows carry a size: once, few, many, or a class if the clone is expanded.

clone size: -; V gene: TRBV9; D gene: -; J gene: TRBJ2-1; CDR3 DNA: TGTGCCAGCAGCGTAGATGAGGGGCTCTACAATGAGCAGTTCTTC; CDR3 protein: CASSVDEGLYNEQFF
clone size: -; V gene: TRBV13; D gene: TRBD2; J gene: TRBJ2-7; CDR3 DNA: TGTGCCAGCGGATCAGCGGGGTCTGCCTACGAGCAGTACTTC; CDR3 protein: CASGSAGSAYEQYF
clone size: -; V gene: TRBV20-1; D gene: -; J gene: TRBJ1-2; CDR3 DNA: TGCAGTGCTATAATCGCTAACTATGGCTACACCTTC; CDR3 protein: CSAIIANYGYTF
clone size: few; V gene: TRBV5-1; D gene: -; J gene: TRBJ1-4; CDR3 DNA: TGCGCCAGCAGCTTGGGGGTATCTAATGAAAAACTGTTTTTT; CDR3 protein: CASSLGVSNEKLFF
clone size: few; V gene: TRBV11-3; D gene: -; J gene: TRBJ2-3; CDR3 DNA: TGTGCCAGCAGCTTGTCCGGCACAGATACGCAGTATTTT; CDR3 protein: CASSLSGTDTQYF
clone size: once; V gene: TRBV7-3; D gene: -; J gene: TRBJ2-2; CDR3 DNA: TGTGCCAGCAGCTTATTAGCGGCCACCGGGGAGCTGTTTTTT; CDR3 protein: CASSLLAATGELFF
clone size: -; V gene: TRBV20-1; D gene: TRBD2; J gene: TRBJ2-5; CDR3 DNA: TGCAGTGCTAGGATCGCGGGGGGGCCTCCGGTGGTACAGACCCAGTACTTC; CDR3 protein: CSARIAGGPPVVQTQYF
clone size: -; V gene: TRBV29-1; D gene: -; J gene: TRBJ1-1; CDR3 DNA: TGCAGCGTTGATGGCCCGAACACTGAAGCTTTCTTT; CDR3 protein: CSVDGPNTEAFF
clone size: -; V gene: TRBV18; D gene: -; J gene: TRBJ2-1; CDR3 DNA: TGTGCCAGCTCACCACCGTCACCTCTCAATGAGCAGTTCTTC; CDR3 protein: CASSPPSPLNEQFF
clone size: -; V gene: TRBV7-2; D gene: -; J gene: TRBJ2-3; CDR3 DNA: TGTGCCAGCAGCCCCCTGGTGGGAGCGGTAATCCGGACGGATACGCAGTATTTT; CDR3 protein: CASSPLVGAVIRTDTQYF
clone size: -; V gene: TRBV23-1; D gene: -; J gene: TRBJ1-1; CDR3 DNA: TGCGCCAGCATGATCACTGAAGCTTTCTTT; CDR3 protein: CASMITEAFF
clone size: -; V gene: TRBV9; D gene: -; J gene: TRBJ1-6; CDR3 DNA: TGTGCCAGCAGCGCCTCCGGACGGCAGGATAATTCACCCCTCCACTTT; CDR3 protein: CASSASGRQDNSPLHF
clone size: once; V gene: TRBV13; D gene: -; J gene: TRBJ1-2; CDR3 DNA: TGTGCCAGCAGCTTAGAGCCGGGGGGTTATGGCTACACCTTC; CDR3 protein: CASSLEPGGYGYTF
clone size: -; V gene: TRBV15; D gene: -; J gene: TRBJ1-2; CDR3 DNA: TGTGCCACCAGCAGAGCCCTCCGGGGCTATGGCTACACCTTC; CDR3 protein: CATSRALRGYGYTF
clone size: once; V gene: TRBV14; D gene: -; J gene: TRBJ2-1; CDR3 DNA: TGTGCCAGCAGAGGGCAGGGCCACAATGAGCAGTTCTTC; CDR3 protein: CASRGQGHNEQFF